The source of this T cell receptor beta chain is a study of T cell changes during pregnancy in multiple sclerosis. Measured with immunoSEQ multiplex PCR; TCRdb has only the in-frame clones, and not every one. The sample has about 40,000 clones, more than 85% seen once. The CDR3 covers 17 residues. Losses at the gene ends were 2 bases for V and 13 bases for J; bases not matched to a gene: 15. Looked up from germline, CDR1 is SGHRS and CDR2 is YFSETQ. The chain uses TRBV5-1 and TRBJ1-6, with 10 bases identical to TRBD1. The sample in question was CD4+ T cells from peripheral blood mononuclear cells, obtained in the second trimester of pregnancy. This clonotype originated in a female donor in good health, enrolled as a control in a pregnancy study. DNA for the CDR3: TGCGCCAGCAGCTTAACCCAAACCGGGACAGGGGTTTTCCCCCTCCACTTT. This codes for CASSLTQTGTGVFPLHF.